This T cell receptor (beta chain) derives from a study of blood T cell repertoires in COVID-19. The wider study: COVID-19 samples from acute and convalescent phases originated in the United States, Italy and Spain.

The CDR3 is 14 residues long. Deletions cut 1 base from V and 4 bases from J, with 9 bases between. Germline V gene data show CDR1 as SGHNT and CDR2 as YENEEA. How the authors handled the data: From reference gene primer amplification, estimates of nucleated cell counts were derived. Sequenced by immunoSEQ multiplex PCR; TCRdb stores in-frame clones only, minus some. The V and J calls and clone size come from that table; D and trimming were worked out from the DNA. The top ten clones hold 2.2% of a sample with 200,000 or so clones, less than 90% of them seen once. The sample taken for sequencing was peripheral blood. This TCR was recovered from a woman aged 45-65 years with acute or convalescent COVID-19. V usage is TRBV11-3 and J usage is TRBJ2-3; D not resolved. This chain's CDR3 is CASSLGHEADTQYF. The CDR3 nucleotides read TGTGCCAGCAGCTTAGGACATGAAGCAGATACGCAGTATTTT.